Given below is one T cell receptor (beta chain) in context. The count of this clone is one. The clone's antigen remains unknown. Base qualities were left out, and no much larger clone turns up one base away. The immunoSEQ Assay, a bias-controlled multiplex PCR, was used to amplify TCRbeta CDR3 regions from genomic DNA. The study's own analysis went as follows. Nucleated cell counts per sample were estimated from amplification of reference gene primers within the assay. To quantify the absolute abundance of each unique TCRbeta CDR3 rearrangement, sequence reads were collapsed and filtered. Productive Simpson clonality was computed per sample as the square root of Simpson's diversity index over productive rearrangements. Sourced from immuneACCESS, this table was stored by TCRdb with only in-frame sequences that have V and J called. A share of the clones is absent; for the studies checked, an unresolved V gene accounts for under half, and the remainder has no known explanation. V, J and clone size are those of that table, while D and trimming were read from the DNA. For this sample the table gives approximately 230,000 clones, of which roughly 85% were detected only once. About 2% of the sample is in the top ten clones.

The data are from a study of blood T cell repertoires in COVID-19 (dated by TCRdb to 2020 to 2021). For the wider study: The collaborator samples originated in the United States, Italy and Spain and spanned the acute and convalescent phases of COVID-19. The material from the prospective study consisted of cDNA or gDNA derived from T cells, B-cell-depleted T cells, or PBMCs. The dataset comprised deeply sampled blood TCRbeta repertoires from subjects exposed to, actively infected with, or recovered from COVID-19. The repertoires were made available in a free public database intended to serve as a resource for research on the immune response to SARS-CoV-2. The samples were drawn from two sources: the first 160 participants of the ongoing ImmuneRACE study, and fewer than 1,500 subjects contributed by 6 global collaborators. The sample metadata nearly always contained a de-identified subject ID, COVID-19 status, age in years and sex. Where HLA class I and class II types were available, the types were taken from metadata supplied by the sample provider, not from assay-based typing.

General study outcomes and caveats: How much clinical and demographic metadata was included differed by source and by participant, and the metadata was provided uncurated.

Via the germline V gene, CDR1 is SGHRS and CDR2 YFSETQ. The germline V end is reduced by 6 bases and the J end by 0 bases; junction bases left unmatched: 12. Taken from cysteine to phenylalanine, the CDR3 has 18 residues. The only DNA kept is the CDR3, 54 bases in frame from the first base. Another Seattle source contributed samples from volunteer blood donors who had recovered from COVID-19. Each collaborating institution followed its own protocols to collect whole blood in K2EDTA tubes. For TCRbeta analysis, collaborators shipped samples in one of three forms: frozen whole blood, isolated PBMCs, or DNA extracted from either of those sample types.

Sample: peripheral blood. The TCR was taken from a man aged 30-40 years who had recovered from COVID-19. The sequence is built from TRBV5-1 and TRBJ2-1, with TRBD2 matching 10 junction bases. The CDR3 reads CASTPLPSGGLSYNEQFF. In nucleotide form, the sequence is TGCGCCAGCACCCCCCTCCCTAGCGGGGGTCTCTCCTACAATGAGCAGTTCTTC.